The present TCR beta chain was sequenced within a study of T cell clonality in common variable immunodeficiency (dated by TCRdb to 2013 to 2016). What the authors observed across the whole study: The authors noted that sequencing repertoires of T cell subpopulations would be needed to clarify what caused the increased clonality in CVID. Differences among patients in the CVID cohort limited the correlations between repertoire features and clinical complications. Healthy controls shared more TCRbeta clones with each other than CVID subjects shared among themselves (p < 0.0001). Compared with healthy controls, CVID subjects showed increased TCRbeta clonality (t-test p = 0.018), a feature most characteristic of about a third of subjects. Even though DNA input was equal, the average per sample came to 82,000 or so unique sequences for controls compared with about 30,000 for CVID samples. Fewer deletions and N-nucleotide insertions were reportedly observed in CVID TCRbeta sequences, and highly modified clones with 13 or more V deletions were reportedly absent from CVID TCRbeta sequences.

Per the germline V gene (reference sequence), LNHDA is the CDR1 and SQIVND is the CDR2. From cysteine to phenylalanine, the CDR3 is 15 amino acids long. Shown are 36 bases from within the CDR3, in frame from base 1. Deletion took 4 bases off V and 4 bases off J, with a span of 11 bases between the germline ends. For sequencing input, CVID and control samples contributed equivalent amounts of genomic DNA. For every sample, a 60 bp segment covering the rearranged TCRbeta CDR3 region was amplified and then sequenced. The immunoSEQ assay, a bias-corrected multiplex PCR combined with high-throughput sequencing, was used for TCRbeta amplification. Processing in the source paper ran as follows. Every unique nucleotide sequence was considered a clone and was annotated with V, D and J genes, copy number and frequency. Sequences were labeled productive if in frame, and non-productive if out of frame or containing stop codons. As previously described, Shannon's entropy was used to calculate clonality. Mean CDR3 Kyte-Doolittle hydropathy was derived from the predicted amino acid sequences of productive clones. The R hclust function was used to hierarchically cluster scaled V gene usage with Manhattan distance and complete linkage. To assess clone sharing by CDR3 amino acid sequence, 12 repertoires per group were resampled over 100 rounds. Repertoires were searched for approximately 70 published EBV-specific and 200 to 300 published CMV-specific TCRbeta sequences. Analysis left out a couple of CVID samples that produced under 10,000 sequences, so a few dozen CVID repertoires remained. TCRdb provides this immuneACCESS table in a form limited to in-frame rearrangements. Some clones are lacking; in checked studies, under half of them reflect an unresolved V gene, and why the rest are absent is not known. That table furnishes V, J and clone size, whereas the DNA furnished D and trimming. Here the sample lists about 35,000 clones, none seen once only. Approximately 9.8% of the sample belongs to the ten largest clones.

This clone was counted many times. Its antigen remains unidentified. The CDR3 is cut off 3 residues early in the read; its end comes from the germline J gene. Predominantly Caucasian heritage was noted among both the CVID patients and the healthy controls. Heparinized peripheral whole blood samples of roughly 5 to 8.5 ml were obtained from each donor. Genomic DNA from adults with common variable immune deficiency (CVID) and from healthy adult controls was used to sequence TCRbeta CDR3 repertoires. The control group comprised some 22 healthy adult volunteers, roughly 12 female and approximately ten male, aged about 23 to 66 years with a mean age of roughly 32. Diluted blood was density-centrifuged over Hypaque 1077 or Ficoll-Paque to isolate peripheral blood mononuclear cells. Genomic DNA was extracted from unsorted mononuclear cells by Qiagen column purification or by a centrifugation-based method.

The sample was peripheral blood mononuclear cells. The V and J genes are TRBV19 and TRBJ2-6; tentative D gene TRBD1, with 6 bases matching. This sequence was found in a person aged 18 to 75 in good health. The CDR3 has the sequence CASSTTGSGANVLTF. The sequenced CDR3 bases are TGTGCCAGTAGTACTACAGGGTCCGGGGCCAACGTC. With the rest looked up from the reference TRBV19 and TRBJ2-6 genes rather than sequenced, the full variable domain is DGGITQSPKYLFRKEGQNVTLSCEQNLNHDAMYWYRQDPGQGLRLIYYSQIVNDFQKGDIAEGYSVSREKKESFPLTVTSAQKNPTAFYLCASSTTGSGANVLTFGAGSRLTVL.